This T cell receptor (beta chain) stems from a study of cytomegalovirus exposure and HLA in healthy donors. On the study more broadly: Per a later analysis, the roughly 690 first-cohort and some 130 validation repertoires shared one platform.

The protocol was immunoSEQ multiplex PCR, while the TCRdb copy is restricted to in-frame clones and leaves out a portion. The sample has 130,000 or so clones, about 87% seen once. This clone was observed a handful of times. Its cognate antigen is unknown. Study conclusions and caveats: TCR beta chains numbering more than 150 were designated cytomegalovirus-associated.

Sequenced input: PBMCs. This receptor was taken from a woman under 40 in good health and CMV-seropositive.

CDR3 DNA sequence: TGCGCCAGCGGGCCCGAGGGTTTCAATGAGCAGTTCTTC. It codes for CASGPEGFNEQFF. V usage is TRBV5-1 and J usage is TRBJ2-1, with a possible D match to TRBD2 (5 bases). Looked up from germline, CDR1 is SGHRS and CDR2 is YFSETQ. CDR3 length equals 13 residues. The V gene lost 7 bases and the J gene lost 6 bases, with 14 bases spanning the gap.